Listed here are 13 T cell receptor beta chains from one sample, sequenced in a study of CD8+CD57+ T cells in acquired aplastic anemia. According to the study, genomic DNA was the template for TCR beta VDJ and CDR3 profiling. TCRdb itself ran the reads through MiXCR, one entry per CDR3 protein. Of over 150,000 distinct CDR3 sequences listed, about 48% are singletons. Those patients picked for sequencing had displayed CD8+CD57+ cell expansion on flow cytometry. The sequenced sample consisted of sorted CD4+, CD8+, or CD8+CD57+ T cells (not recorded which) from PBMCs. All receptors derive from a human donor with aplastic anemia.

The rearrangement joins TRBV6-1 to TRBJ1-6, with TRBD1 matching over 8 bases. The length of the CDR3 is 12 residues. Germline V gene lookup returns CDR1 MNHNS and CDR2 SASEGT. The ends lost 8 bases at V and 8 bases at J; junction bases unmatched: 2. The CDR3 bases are TGTGCCAGCGGACAGGGCCATTCACCCCTCCACTTT. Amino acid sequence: CASGQGHSPLHF.

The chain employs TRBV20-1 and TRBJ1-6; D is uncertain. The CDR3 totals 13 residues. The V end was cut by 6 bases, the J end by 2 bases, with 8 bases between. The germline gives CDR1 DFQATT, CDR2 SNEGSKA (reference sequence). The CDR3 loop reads CSAKETYNSPLHF. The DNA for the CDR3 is TGCAGTGCGAAGGAGACCTATAATTCACCCCTCCACTTT.

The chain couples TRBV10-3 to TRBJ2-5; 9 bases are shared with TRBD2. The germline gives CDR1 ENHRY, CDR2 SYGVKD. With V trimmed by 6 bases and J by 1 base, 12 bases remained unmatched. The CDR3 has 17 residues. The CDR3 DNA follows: TGTGCCATCAGCGAGGGGATGGCGGGGGGGTTCCAAGAGACCCAGTACTTC. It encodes CAISEGMAGGFQETQYF.

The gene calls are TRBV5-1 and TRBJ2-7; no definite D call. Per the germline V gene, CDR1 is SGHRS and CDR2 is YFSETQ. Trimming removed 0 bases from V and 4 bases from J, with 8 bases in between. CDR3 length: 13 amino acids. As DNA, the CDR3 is TGCGCCAGCAGCTTGGGGAAACTTTACGAGCAGTACTTC. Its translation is CASSLGKLYEQYF. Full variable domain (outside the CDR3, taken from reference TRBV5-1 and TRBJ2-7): KAGVTQTPRYLIKTRGQQVTLSCSPISGHRSVSWYQQTPGQGLQFLFEYFSETQRNKGNFPGRFSGRQFSNSRSEMNVSTLELGDSALYLCASSLGKLYEQYFGPGTRLTVT.

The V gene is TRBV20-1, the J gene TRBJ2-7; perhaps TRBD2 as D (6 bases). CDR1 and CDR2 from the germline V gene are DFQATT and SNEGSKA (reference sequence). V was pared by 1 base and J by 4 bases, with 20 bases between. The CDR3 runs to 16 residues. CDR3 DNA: TGCAGTGCTAGAGGACCAGGGTTCAGAGCGGGTTACGAGCAGTACTTC. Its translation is CSARGPGFRAGYEQYF.

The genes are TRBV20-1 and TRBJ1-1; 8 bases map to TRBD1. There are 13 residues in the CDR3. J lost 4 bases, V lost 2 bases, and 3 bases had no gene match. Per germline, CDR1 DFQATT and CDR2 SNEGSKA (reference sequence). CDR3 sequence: CSARTTGGTEAFF. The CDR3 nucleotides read TGCAGTGCTAGAACTACAGGGGGCACTGAAGCTTTCTTT.

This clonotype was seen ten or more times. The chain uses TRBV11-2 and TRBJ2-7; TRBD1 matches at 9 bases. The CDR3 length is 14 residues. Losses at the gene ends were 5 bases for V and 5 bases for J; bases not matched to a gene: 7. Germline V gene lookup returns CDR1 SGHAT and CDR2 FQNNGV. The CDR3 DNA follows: TGTGCCAGCAGCCCCCGGACAGGGGCGGACGAGCAGTACTTC. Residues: CASSPRTGADEQYF.

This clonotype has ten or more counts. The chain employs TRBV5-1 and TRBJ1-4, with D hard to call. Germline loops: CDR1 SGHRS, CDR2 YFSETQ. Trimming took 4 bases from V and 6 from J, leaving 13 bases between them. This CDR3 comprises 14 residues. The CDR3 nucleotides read TGCGCCAGCAGCCCCGACAAGATGGATGAAAAACTGTTTTTT. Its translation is CASSPDKMDEKLFF. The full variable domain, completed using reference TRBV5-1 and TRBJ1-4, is KAGVTQTPRYLIKTRGQQVTLSCSPISGHRSVSWYQQTPGQGLQFLFEYFSETQRNKGNFPGRFSGRQFSNSRSEMNVSTLELGDSALYLCASSPDKMDEKLFFGSGTQLSVL.

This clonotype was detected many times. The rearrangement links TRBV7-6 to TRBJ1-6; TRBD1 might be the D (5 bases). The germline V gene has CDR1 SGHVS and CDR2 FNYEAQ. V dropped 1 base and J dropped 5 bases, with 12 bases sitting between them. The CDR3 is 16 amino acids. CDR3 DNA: TGTGCCAGCAGCTTAGAAGGGCAGGGCCATAATTCACCCCTCCACTTT. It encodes CASSLEGQGHNSPLHF. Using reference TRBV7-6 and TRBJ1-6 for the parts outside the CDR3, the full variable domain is GAGVSQSPRYKVTKRGQDVALRCDPISGHVSLYWYRQALGQGPEFLTYFNYEAQQDKSGLPNDRFSAERPEGSISTLTIQRTEQRDSAMYRCASSLEGQGHNSPLHFGNGTRLTVT.

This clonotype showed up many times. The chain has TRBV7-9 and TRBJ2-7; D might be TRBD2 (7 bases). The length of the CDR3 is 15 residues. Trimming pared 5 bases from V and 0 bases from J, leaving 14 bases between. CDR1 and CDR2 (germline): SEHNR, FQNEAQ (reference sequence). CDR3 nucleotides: TGTGCCAGCAGCGGCCAAGGGGGGGTCTCCTACGAGCAGTACTTC. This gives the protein CASSGQGGVSYEQYF.

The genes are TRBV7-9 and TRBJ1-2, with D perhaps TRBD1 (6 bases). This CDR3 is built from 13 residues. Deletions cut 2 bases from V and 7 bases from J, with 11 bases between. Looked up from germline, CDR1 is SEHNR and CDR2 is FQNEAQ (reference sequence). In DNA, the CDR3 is TGTGCCAGCAGCTTAAATGGGGGGGCTGGCTACACCTTC. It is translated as CASSLNGGAGYTF.

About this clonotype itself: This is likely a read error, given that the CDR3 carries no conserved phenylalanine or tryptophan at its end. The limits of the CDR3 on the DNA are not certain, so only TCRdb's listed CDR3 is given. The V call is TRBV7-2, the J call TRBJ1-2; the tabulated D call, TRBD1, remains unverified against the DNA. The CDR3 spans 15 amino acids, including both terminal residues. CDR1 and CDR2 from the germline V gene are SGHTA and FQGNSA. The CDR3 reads CAITRHTGANYGCTS.

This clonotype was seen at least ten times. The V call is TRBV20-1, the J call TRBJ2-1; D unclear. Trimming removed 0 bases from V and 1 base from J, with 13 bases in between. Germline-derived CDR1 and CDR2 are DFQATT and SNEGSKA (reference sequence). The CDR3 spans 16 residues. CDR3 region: CSARDVNYSSYNEQFF. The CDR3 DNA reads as TGCAGTGCTAGAGATGTGAATTATTCTTCCTACAATGAGCAGTTCTTC.